This record covers a single T cell receptor beta chain. Since a much larger clone is just one base distant, this may be a read error. The conserved closing phenylalanine or tryptophan is absent in this CDR3, likely reflecting a read error. The diagnostic basis comprised clinical symptoms, serum thyroxine and TRAb, thyroid ultrasound and orbital computed tomography. The data originate from a study of T cells in Graves' hyperthyroidism and ophthalmopathy. RNA transcripts were the template for amplifying TCR beta CDR3 regions. HTBI primers were the set used in a first-round RT-PCR of the TCR CDR3. Via MiXCR, TCRdb re-called the multiplex PCR reads, giving one row per CDR3 protein. Among fewer than 500,000 distinct CDR3 sequences, about 14% were seen once, and the ten largest hold 15% to 20%. The sequencing sample was made of blood. The receptor was isolated from a woman under 40 with Graves' ophthalmopathy.

This chain's CDR3 is CASSHGDGTAGAPFFFNTIYL. DNA for the CDR3: TGTGCCAGCAGCCATGGGGATGGGACCGCAGGGGCTCCTTTCTTTTTCAACACCATATATCTT. The J gene is TRBJ1-3, the V gene TRBV3-1; D might be TRBD1 (6 bases). Germline V gives CDR1 LGHDT, CDR2 YNNKEL (reference sequence). The germline V and J ends were trimmed by 3 bases and 7 bases, with 34 bases remaining between them. The CDR3 contains 21 residues.